These 24 T cell receptor beta chains were all obtained from the same sample, sequenced in a study of shared T cell receptors in the human thymus. Sequencing used immunoSEQ multiplex PCR; TCRdb keeps in-frame clones, though not all of them. The top ten clones hold roughly 0.01% of a sample with about 730,000 clones, 80% to 90% of them seen once. The data were also submitted as part of a second study, on human thymus T cells.

Specimen: thymocytes. The receptor set was obtained from a girl under three years old with a congenital heart defect.

CDR3 residues: CASSLCGPGNQPQHF. DNA for the CDR3: TGTGCCAGCAGCTTATGCGGGCCCGGCAATCAGCCCCAGCATTTT. The J gene is TRBJ1-5, the V gene TRBV7-2; no definite D call. Germline V gene lookup returns CDR1 SGHTA and CDR2 FQGNSA. V was pared by 2 bases and J by 2 bases, with 10 bases between. The CDR3 sequence is 15 residues long.

The chain links TRBV4-1 to TRBJ1-2, with D uncertain. V was cut by 1 base and J by 8 bases, with 11 bases left in between. The CDR3 has 13 amino acids. CDR1 is MGHRA and CDR2 is YSYEKL in the germline V gene. The CDR3 loop reads CASSQGVGQGYTF. The CDR3 DNA follows: TGCGCCAGCAGCCAAGGAGTTGGGCAAGGCTACACCTTC.

The CDR3 nucleotides read TGTGCCAGCAGCTTGGCCATCGGGACAGAACGAGGACATAACTATGGCTACACCTTC. It translates to CASSLAIGTERGHNYGYTF. This rearrangement joins TRBV5-6 to TRBJ1-2; 7 nucleotides match TRBD1. The CDR3 has 19 amino acids. Germline V lookup: CDR1 SGHDT, CDR2 YYEEEE. V was clipped by 0 bases and J by 1 base; unmatched bases: 15.

The chain carries TRBV7-3 and TRBJ2-7; 7 bases align to TRBD1. This CDR3 is 14 amino acids long. CDR1 is SGHTA, CDR2 FQGTGA, per germline. V trimming: 4 bases; J trimming: 7 bases; junction bases outside the gene matches: 10. The DNA of the CDR3 is TGTGCCAGCAGCTCCTCTCGGACAGGAGAAGAGCAGTACTTC. This sequence encodes CASSSSRTGEEQYF. The complete variable domain, with remaining parts taken from reference TRBV7-3 and TRBJ2-7, reads GAGVSQTPSNKVTEKGKYVELRCDPISGHTALYWYRQSLGQGPEFLIYFQGTGAADDSGLPNDRFFAVRPEGSVSTLKIQRTERGDSAVYLCASSSSRTGEEQYFGPGTRLTVT.

The chain couples TRBV5-6 to TRBJ1-2; the match to TRBD1 covers 11 bases. J lost 4 bases, V lost 0 bases, and 2 bases had no gene match. The CDR3 covers 15 residues. CDR1 is SGHDT and CDR2 is YYEEEE in the germline V gene. CDR3 region: CASSLGDRGIYGYTF. The CDR3 DNA reads as TGTGCCAGCAGCTTGGGGGACAGGGGGATCTATGGCTACACCTTC.

The genes are TRBV4-1 and TRBJ1-2; the D is unclear. Trimming removed 0 bases at V and 7 bases at J, with 15 bases between. CDR1 MGHRA and CDR2 YSYEKL come from the germline V gene. This CDR3 is 15 amino acids long. The CDR3 nucleotides read TGCGCCAGCAGCCAAGAGGGCGGGGAACTTCTTGGCTACACCTTC. It translates to CASSQEGGELLGYTF.

The sample holds one count of this clone. V gene TRBV7-9 combines with J gene TRBJ2-7; no firm D call. This CDR3 contains 14 residues. Looked up from germline, CDR1 is SEHNR and CDR2 is FQNEAQ (reference sequence). Trimming took off 2 bases at V and 0 bases at J, with 8 bases between the two ends. Written as DNA, the CDR3 is TGTGCCAGCAGCTTACGCCAGGACTCCTACGAGCAGTACTTC. Amino acid sequence: CASSLRQDSYEQYF.

The chain links TRBV6-5 to TRBJ2-7, with 12 bases fitting TRBD2. Germline trimming cut 4 bases from V and 6 bases from J; bases unmatched to any gene: 7. The germline V gene has CDR1 MNHEY and CDR2 SVGAGI. This CDR3 has 15 residues. CDR3 DNA: TGTGCCAGCAGTTCGCTGCCTAGCGGGGGGGCCGAGCAGTACTTC. Encoded protein: CASSSLPSGGAEQYF.

V is TRBV19 and J is TRBJ1-2, with 7 bases aligning to TRBD1. Germline values: CDR1 LNHDA, CDR2 SQIVND (reference sequence). V shed 3 bases and J 2 bases; nucleotides not matched to a gene: 9. The CDR3 contains 16 residues. For the CDR3, the DNA is TGTGCCAGTAGTATTCCCGGGACAGTGCGCAACTATGGCTACACCTTC. Translated: CASSIPGTVRNYGYTF.

For the CDR3, the DNA is TGTGCCAGCTCACCGCAGCTGGACAGCCCAGGCTACGAGCAGTACTTC. Amino acid sequence: CASSPQLDSPGYEQYF. The chain combines TRBV18 with TRBJ2-7; TRBD1 might be the D (6 bases). CDR1 is KGHSH and CDR2 is LQKENI in the germline V gene. The CDR3 is 16 residues long. The V and J ends lost 3 bases and 3 bases respectively, with 18 bases between them.

The rearrangement links TRBV11-2 to TRBJ1-4; tentatively, D is TRBD1 (6 bases). The CDR3 contains 15 residues. Germline-derived CDR1 and CDR2 are SGHAT and FQNNGV. Trimming removed 5 bases at V and 4 bases at J, with 14 bases between. This CDR3 reads CASSLAGTHNEKLFF. In DNA, the CDR3 is TGTGCCAGCAGCCTAGCCGGGACACATAATGAAAAACTGTTTTTT.

The V and J genes are TRBV7-8 and TRBJ1-4, with 8 positions matching TRBD1. Germline values: CDR1 SGHVS, CDR2 FQNEAQ. This CDR3 comprises 19 residues. Trimming removed 4 bases from V and 1 base from J; junction bases left unmatched: 14. The CDR3 protein is CASSSQGAGYLGTNEKLFF. In nucleotides, the CDR3 is TGTGCCAGCAGCTCCCAGGGGGCCGGATATCTTGGAACTAATGAAAAACTGTTTTTT.

The chain links TRBV14 to TRBJ1-4; 7 bases are shared with TRBD1. The CDR3 sequence is 12 residues long. After removal of 4 bases from V and 11 bases from J, the junction contained 4 bases not matched to a gene. Germline CDR1 and CDR2: SGHDN and FVKESK. CDR3 nucleotides: TGTGCCAGCAGCCCAGCGACAGGGAAACTGTTTTTT. Residues: CASSPATGKLFF.

The chain joins TRBV5-1 to TRBJ1-2; possible D gene TRBD1, 5 bases. The V end was cut by 4 bases, the J end by 6 bases, with 10 bases between. The CDR3 is made up of 12 amino acids. The germline V gene has CDR1 SGHRS and CDR2 YFSETQ. CDR3 amino acids: CASSQTGDGYTF. In nucleotides, the CDR3 is TGCGCCAGCAGCCAGACGGGGGATGGCTACACCTTC. The full variable domain, completed using reference TRBV5-1 and TRBJ1-2, is KAGVTQTPRYLIKTRGQQVTLSCSPISGHRSVSWYQQTPGQGLQFLFEYFSETQRNKGNFPGRFSGRQFSNSRSEMNVSTLELGDSALYLCASSQTGDGYTFGSGTRLTVV.

CDR3 bases: TGCGCCAGCAAGGGAACCACAGGGGGCCTCCACTATGGCTACACCTTC. Translating gives CASKGTTGGLHYGYTF. The rearrangement links TRBV5-1 to TRBJ1-2; 9 positions match TRBD1. CDR3 length: 16 residues. The ends lost 6 bases at V and 3 bases at J; junction bases unmatched: 12. Germline values: CDR1 SGHRS, CDR2 YFSETQ. Complete variable domain (other parts from reference TRBV5-1 and TRBJ1-2): KAGVTQTPRYLIKTRGQQVTLSCSPISGHRSVSWYQQTPGQGLQFLFEYFSETQRNKGNFPGRFSGRQFSNSRSEMNVSTLELGDSALYLCASKGTTGGLHYGYTFGSGTRLTVV.

This sequence joins TRBV9 and TRBJ2-3; 9 bases are shared with TRBD1. V shed 4 bases, J shed 3 bases, and the junction held 9 bases outside the gene matches. The CDR3 contains 16 residues. CDR1 is SGDLS, CDR2 YYNGEE, per germline. The CDR3 is CASSTPGTGLTDTQYF. The CDR3 region has the DNA TGTGCCAGCAGCACTCCCGGGACAGGGTTGACAGATACGCAGTATTTT. Supplemented by reference TRBV9 and TRBJ2-3, the full variable domain reads DSGVTQTPKHLITATGQRVTLRCSPRSGDLSVYWYQQSLDQGLQFLIQYYNGEERAKGNILERFSAQQFPDLHSELNLSSLELGDSALYFCASSTPGTGLTDTQYFGPGTRLTVL.

The CDR3 nucleotides read TGCGCCAGCAGCCAAGAGGGGGGTGGGCGGGGTCACAGAAATGAGCAGTTCTTC. Protein: CASSQEGGGRGHRNEQFF. This chain links TRBV4-1 with TRBJ2-1; the D gene is possibly TRBD2 (6 bases). Trimming took off 0 bases at V and 7 bases at J, with 22 bases between the two ends. The CDR3 has 18 residues. In germline, CDR1 is MGHRA, CDR2 YSYEKL.

This chain joins TRBV5-6 and TRBJ2-3, with 16 positions matching TRBD2. Trimming cost V 0 bases and J 6 bases; bases outside gene matches: 7. The V gene's germline CDR1 is SGHDT and CDR2 YYEEEE. The CDR3 length is 18 residues. CDR3 loop: CASSLAGTSGGVLDTQYF. CDR3 bases: TGTGCCAGCAGCTTGGCGGGGACTAGCGGGGGGGTACTGGATACGCAGTATTTT.

This clone was detected once. This CDR3 reads CASSLLCQAGGETQYF. For the CDR3, the DNA is TGCGCCAGCAGCTTGTTGTGTCAGGCGGGGGGAGAGACCCAGTACTTC. The rearrangement uses TRBV5-1 and TRBJ2-5, with 8 bases lining up with TRBD2. Germline assignment: CDR1 SGHRS and CDR2 YFSETQ. The CDR3 length is 16 residues. With V trimmed by 1 base and J by 4 bases, 9 bases remained unmatched.

The chain recombines TRBV27 with TRBJ1-2, with D unclear. V dropped 0 bases and J dropped 4 bases, with 6 bases sitting between them. CDR1 and CDR2 (germline): MNHEY, SMNVEV (reference sequence). CDR3 size: 13 residues. The CDR3 loop reads CASSLSAGYGYTF. The CDR3 bases are TGTGCCAGCAGTTTATCGGCAGGCTATGGCTACACCTTC.

The chain couples TRBV9 to TRBJ1-2; D unresolved. V lost 4 bases and J lost 0, with 13 bases in between. The CDR3 runs 15 residues. Looked up from germline, CDR1 is SGDLS and CDR2 is YYNGEE. CDR3 sequence (DNA): TGTGCCAGCAGCCCACTAAGAAGGCCTAACTATGGCTACACCTTC. Encoded protein: CASSPLRRPNYGYTF.

This chain links TRBV4-2 with TRBJ2-3; TRBD2 agrees at 14 bases. This CDR3 is 16 amino acids long. J lost 5 bases, V lost 4 bases, and 5 bases had no gene match. Germline-derived CDR1 and CDR2 are LGHNA and YNFKEQ. The CDR3, as DNA: TGTGCCAGCAGCCCAGGGACTAGCGGGGGTCAAGATACGCAGTATTTT. This sequence encodes CASSPGTSGGQDTQYF.

This clone turned up a few times. V and J are TRBV10-3 and TRBJ1-6, with D possibly matching TRBD1 (6 bases). Germline V gene sequence: CDR1 ENHRY, CDR2 SYGVKD. This CDR3 region has 14 residues. The V and J ends lost 1 base and 9 bases respectively, with 10 bases between them. The CDR3 here is CAISECRRGSPLHF. CDR3 nucleotides: TGTGCCATCAGTGAGTGCCGCAGGGGTTCACCCCTCCACTTT.

V usage is TRBV29-1 and J usage is TRBJ1-2; D is unclear. The length of the CDR3 is 13 residues. With 7 bases removed from V and 3 bases from J, the gap between germline ends came to 15 bases. Germline V gene lookup returns CDR1 SQVTM and CDR2 ANQGSEA. The CDR3 protein is CSAGPREDYGYTF. As DNA, the CDR3 is TGCAGCGCCGGCCCCCGGGAGGACTATGGCTACACCTTC.